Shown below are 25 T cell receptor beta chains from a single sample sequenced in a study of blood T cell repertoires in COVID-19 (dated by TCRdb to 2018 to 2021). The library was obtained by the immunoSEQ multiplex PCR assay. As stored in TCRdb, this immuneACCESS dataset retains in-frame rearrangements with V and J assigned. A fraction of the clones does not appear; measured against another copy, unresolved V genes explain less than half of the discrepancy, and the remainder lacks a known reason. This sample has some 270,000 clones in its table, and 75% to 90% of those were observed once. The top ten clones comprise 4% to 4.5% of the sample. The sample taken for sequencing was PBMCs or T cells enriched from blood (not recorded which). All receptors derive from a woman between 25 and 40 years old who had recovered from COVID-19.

The CDR3: CATGVGVQGETQYF. CDR3 nucleotides: TGTGCCACAGGGGTGGGTGTCCAAGGAGAGACCCAGTACTTC. The chain couples TRBV28 to TRBJ2-5; D may be TRBD1 (6 bases). Trimming removed 10 bases at V and 4 bases at J, with 19 bases between. Germline-derived CDR1 and CDR2 are MDHEN and SYDVKM. The CDR3 loop spans 14 amino acids.

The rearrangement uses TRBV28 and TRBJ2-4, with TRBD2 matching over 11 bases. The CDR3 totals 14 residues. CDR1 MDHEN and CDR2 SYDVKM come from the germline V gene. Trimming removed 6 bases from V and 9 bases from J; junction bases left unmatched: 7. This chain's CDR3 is CASRDTSGSSIQYF. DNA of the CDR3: TGTGCCAGCAGGGATACTAGCGGGAGTAGCATTCAGTACTTC.

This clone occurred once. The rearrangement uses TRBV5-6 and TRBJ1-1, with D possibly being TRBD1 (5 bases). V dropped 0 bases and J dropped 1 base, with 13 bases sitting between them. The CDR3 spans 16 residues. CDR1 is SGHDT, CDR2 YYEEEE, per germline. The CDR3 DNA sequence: TGTGCCAGCAGCTTGGGTTGGGGGACTGCGAACACTGAAGCTTTCTTT. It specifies CASSLGWGTANTEAFF.

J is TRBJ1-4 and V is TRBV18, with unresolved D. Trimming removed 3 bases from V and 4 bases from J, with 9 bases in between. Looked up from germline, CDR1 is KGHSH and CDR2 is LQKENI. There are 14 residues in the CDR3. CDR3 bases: TGTGCCAGCTCACCTACTGCGGATAATGAAAAACTGTTTTTT. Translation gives CASSPTADNEKLFF.

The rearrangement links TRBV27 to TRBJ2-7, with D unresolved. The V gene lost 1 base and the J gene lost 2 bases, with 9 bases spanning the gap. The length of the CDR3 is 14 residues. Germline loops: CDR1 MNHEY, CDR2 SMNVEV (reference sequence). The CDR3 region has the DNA TGTGCCAGCAGTTTATGGCCAGGCCCCTACGAGCAGTACTTC. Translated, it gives CASSLWPGPYEQYF.

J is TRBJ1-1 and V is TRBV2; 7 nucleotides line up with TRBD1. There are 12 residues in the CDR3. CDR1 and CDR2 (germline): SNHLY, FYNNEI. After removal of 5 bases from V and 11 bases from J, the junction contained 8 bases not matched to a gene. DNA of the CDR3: TGTGCCAGCAGTCCGACAGGGTGGGATGCTTTCTTT. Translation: CASSPTGWDAFF.

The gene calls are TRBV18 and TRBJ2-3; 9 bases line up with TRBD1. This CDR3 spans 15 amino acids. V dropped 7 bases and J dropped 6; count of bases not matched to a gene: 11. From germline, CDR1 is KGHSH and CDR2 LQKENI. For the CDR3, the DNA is TGTGCCAGCTTGACCGGGACAGGGCCCACGGATACGCAGTATTTT. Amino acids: CASLTGTGPTDTQYF.

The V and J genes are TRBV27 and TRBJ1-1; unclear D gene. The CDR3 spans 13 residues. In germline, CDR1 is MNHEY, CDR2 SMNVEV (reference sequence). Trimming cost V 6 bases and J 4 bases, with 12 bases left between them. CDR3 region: CASRLAGTTEAFF. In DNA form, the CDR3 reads TGTGCCAGCAGGCTAGCAGGCACCACTGAAGCTTTCTTT.

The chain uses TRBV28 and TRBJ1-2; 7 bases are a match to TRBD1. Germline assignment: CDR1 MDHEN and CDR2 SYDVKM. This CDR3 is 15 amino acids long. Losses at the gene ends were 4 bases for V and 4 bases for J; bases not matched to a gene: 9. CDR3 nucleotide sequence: TGTGCCAGCAGTTCCGACCGGGACAGCGGCTATGGCTACACCTTC. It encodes CASSSDRDSGYGYTF.

CDR3 protein: CATSSEREGDQPQHF. The CDR3 nucleotides are TGTGCCACCAGCAGCGAAAGGGAGGGAGACCAGCCCCAGCATTTT. The V call is TRBV15, the J call TRBJ1-5; D remains ambiguous. V shed 3 bases and J shed 7 bases, with 16 bases lying between them. The CDR3 is made up of 15 amino acids. Per the germline V gene, CDR1 is LNHNV and CDR2 is YYDKDF (reference sequence).

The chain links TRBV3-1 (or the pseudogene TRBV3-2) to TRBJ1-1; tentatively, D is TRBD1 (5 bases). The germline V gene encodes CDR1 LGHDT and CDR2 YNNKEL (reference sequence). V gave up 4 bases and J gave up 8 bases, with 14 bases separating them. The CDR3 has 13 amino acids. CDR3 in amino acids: CASSPGTASEAFF. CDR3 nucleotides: TGTGCCAGCAGCCCCGGGACTGCGTCGGAAGCTTTCTTT.

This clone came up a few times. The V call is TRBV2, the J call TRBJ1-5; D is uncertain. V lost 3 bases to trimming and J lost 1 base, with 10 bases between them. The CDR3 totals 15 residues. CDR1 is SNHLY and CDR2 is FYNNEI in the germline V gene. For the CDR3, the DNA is TGTGCCAGCAGTGAGACCCAGGCAAGCAATCAGCCCCAGCATTTT. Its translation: CASSETQASNQPQHF.

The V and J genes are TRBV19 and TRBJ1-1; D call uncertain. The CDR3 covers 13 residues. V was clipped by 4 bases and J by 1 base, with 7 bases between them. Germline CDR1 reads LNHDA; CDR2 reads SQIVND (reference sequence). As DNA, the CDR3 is TGTGCCAGTAGTACCACCGGGAACACTGAAGCTTTCTTT. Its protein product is CASSTTGNTEAFF.

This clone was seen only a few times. CDR3: CASSFQVGSQPQHF. For the CDR3, the DNA is TGTGCCAGCAGCTTCCAGGTCGGGAGTCAGCCCCAGCATTTT. The chain recombines TRBV7-8 with TRBJ1-5; D gene ambiguous. Germline CDR1 is SGHVS and CDR2 is FQNEAQ. The CDR3 has 14 amino acids. Between the trimmed V and J ends, which lost 3 bases and 6 bases, there was a span of 12 bases.

The CDR3 reads CASSLSGLTDTQYF. CDR3 sequence (DNA): TGTGCCAGCAGCTTGAGCGGATTAACAGATACGCAGTATTTT. The chain is built from TRBV7-2 and TRBJ2-3, with a possible D match to TRBD2 (5 bases). The length of the CDR3 is 14 residues. The germline V gene encodes CDR1 SGHTA and CDR2 FQGNSA. V lost 3 bases and J lost 3, with 10 bases in between.

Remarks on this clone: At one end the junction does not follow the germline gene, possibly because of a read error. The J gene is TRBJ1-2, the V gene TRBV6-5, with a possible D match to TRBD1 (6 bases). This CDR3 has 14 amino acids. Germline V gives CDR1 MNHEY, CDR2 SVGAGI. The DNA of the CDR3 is TGTGCCAGCACTTACCACCGGGACACCTATGGCTACACCTTC. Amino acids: CASTYHRDTYGYTF.

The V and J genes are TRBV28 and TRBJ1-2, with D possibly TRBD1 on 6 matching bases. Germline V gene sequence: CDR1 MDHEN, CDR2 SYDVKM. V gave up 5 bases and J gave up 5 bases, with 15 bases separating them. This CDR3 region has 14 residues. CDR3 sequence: CASSPDRRGYGYTF. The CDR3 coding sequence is TGTGCCAGCAGTCCGGACAGAAGGGGATATGGCTACACCTTC.

The CDR3: CASSVEGQGKNTGELFF. DNA for the CDR3: TGTGCCAGCAGCGTAGAAGGGCAGGGCAAGAACACCGGGGAGCTGTTTTTT. J is TRBJ2-2 and V is TRBV9, with D possibly being TRBD1 (5 bases). The V end was cut by 0 bases, the J end by 1 base, with 13 bases between. CDR3 length: 17 residues. Looked up from germline, CDR1 is SGDLS and CDR2 is YYNGEE.

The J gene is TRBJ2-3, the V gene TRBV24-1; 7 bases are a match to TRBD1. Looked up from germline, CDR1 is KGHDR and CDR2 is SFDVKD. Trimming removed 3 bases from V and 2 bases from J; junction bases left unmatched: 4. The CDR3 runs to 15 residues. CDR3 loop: CATSDHRGFTDTQYF. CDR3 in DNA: TGTGCCACCAGTGATCACAGGGGCTTCACAGATACGCAGTATTTT.

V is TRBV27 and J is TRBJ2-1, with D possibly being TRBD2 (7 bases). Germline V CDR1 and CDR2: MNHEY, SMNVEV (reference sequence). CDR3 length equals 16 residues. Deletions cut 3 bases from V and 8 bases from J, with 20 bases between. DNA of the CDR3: TGTGCCAGCAGTTTCAGGTTACGGGGGGCTCGGGATGAGCAGTTCTTC. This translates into CASSFRLRGARDEQFF.

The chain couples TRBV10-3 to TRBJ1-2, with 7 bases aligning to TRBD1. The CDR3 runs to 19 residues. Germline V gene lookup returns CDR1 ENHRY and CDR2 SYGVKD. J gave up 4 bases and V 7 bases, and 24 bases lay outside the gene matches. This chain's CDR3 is CAITRGIGGEMGRGYGYTF. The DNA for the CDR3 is TGTGCCATCACCCGTGGTATAGGGGGCGAAATGGGCAGGGGCTATGGCTACACCTTC.

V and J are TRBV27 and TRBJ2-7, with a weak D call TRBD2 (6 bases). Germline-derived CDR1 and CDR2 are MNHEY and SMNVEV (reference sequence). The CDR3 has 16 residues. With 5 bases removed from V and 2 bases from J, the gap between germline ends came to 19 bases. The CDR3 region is CASSTPGRESPYEQYF. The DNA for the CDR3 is TGTGCCAGCAGTACCCCAGGGCGGGAATCCCCCTACGAGCAGTACTTC.

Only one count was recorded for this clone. The CDR3 DNA reads as TGCGCCAGCAGTGTCGGGTGGACTGAAGCTTTCTTT. Its protein is CASSVGWTEAFF. This chain links TRBV10-1 with TRBJ1-1; D is unclear. The CDR3 covers 12 residues. The germline V gene encodes CDR1 WNHNN and CDR2 SYGVQD (reference sequence). V was cut by 4 bases and J by 5 bases, with 8 bases left in between.

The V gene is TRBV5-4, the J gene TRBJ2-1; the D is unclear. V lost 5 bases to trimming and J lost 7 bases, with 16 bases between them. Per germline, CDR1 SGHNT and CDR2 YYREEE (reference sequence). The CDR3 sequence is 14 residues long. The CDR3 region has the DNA TGTGCCAGCAGTCCCGTACCCTCTACTAATGAGCAGTTCTTC. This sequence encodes CASSPVPSTNEQFF.

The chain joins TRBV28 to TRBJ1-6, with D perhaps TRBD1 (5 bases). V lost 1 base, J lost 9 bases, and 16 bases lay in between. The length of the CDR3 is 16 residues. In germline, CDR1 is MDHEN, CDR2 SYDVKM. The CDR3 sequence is CASSLFQGGGGSPLHF. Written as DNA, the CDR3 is TGTGCCAGCAGTTTATTTCAGGGAGGAGGTGGTTCACCCCTCCACTTT.